Listed below are T cell receptor beta chains from one sample, sequenced in a study of human T cells and chemical hapten exposure. MiXCR, applied by TCRdb to the RACE reads, yields one record per CDR3 protein. Counted here are 80,000 to 100,000 distinct CDR3 sequences, 8.5% to 9% occurring once; the ten biggest clones make up 2.9%. Source material: whole blood. Receptors originate from a female donor in good health. Some clones in this sample may be carry-over from other donors' samples. Each CDR3 is given with its conserved first and last residue. Fields, in order: V gene, clone size, D gene, J gene, CDR3 protein, CDR3 DNA. D genes are given only for firm matches. Size is omitted from some rows. Given values are once, few, many or a class for expanded clones.

v_call: TRBV30; clone_size: few; d_call: TRBD1; j_call: TRBJ2-7; cdr3_aa: CAWRPGGLSYEQYF; cdr3_nt: TGTGCCTGGAGGCCAGGGGGTCTGTCCTACGAGCAGTACTTC
v_call: TRBV4-3; clone_size: -; d_call: -; j_call: TRBJ1-1; cdr3_aa: CASSQIGAFRAFF; cdr3_nt: TGCGCCAGCAGCCAAATAGGTGCCTTTAGAGCTTTCTTT
v_call: TRBV28; clone_size: -; d_call: -; j_call: TRBJ1-2; cdr3_aa: CASLTHNYGYTF; cdr3_nt: TGTGCCAGCTTGACACATAACTATGGCTACACCTTC
v_call: TRBV20-1; clone_size: -; d_call: TRBD2; j_call: TRBJ2-3; cdr3_aa: CSQRERLDTQYF; cdr3_nt: TGCAGTCAGCGGGAGAGATTAGATACGCAGTATTTT
v_call: TRBV7-7; clone_size: few; d_call: TRBD1; j_call: TRBJ2-7; cdr3_aa: CASSLTDRSYEQYF; cdr3_nt: TGTGCTAGCAGCTTAACGGACAGGAGCTACGAGCAGTACTTC
v_call: TRBV28; clone_size: -; d_call: TRBD1; j_call: TRBJ2-7; cdr3_aa: CASSSDGTGNYEQYF; cdr3_nt: TGTGCCAGCAGTTCCGACGGGACAGGGAACTACGAGCAGTACTTC
v_call: TRBV20-1; clone_size: -; d_call: TRBD2; j_call: TRBJ2-1; cdr3_aa: CSASHRLAGRYNEQFF; cdr3_nt: TGCAGTGCTAGTCACCGACTAGCGGGAAGATACAATGAGCAGTTCTTC
v_call: TRBV11-2; clone_size: few; d_call: -; j_call: TRBJ1-5; cdr3_aa: CASSHDNSNQPQHF; cdr3_nt: TGTGCCAGCAGCCACGATAATAGCAATCAGCCCCAGCATTTT
v_call: TRBV5-4; clone_size: -; d_call: TRBD1; j_call: TRBJ2-1; cdr3_aa: CASSSSDRGSYNEQFF; cdr3_nt: TGTGCCAGCAGCTCCTCTGACAGGGGGTCTTACAATGAGCAGTTCTTC
v_call: TRBV20-1; clone_size: few; d_call: TRBD2; j_call: TRBJ2-3; cdr3_aa: CSADRLAGGDTQYF; cdr3_nt: TGCAGTGCTGATAGACTAGCGGGAGGAGATACGCAGTATTTT
v_call: TRBV12-3/TRBV12-4; clone_size: many; d_call: TRBD1; j_call: TRBJ1-4; cdr3_aa: CASKTGTGDEKLFF; cdr3_nt: TGTGCCAGCAAAACCGGGACAGGGGATGAAAAACTGTTTTTT
v_call: TRBV28; clone_size: -; d_call: TRBD1; j_call: TRBJ2-7; cdr3_aa: CASSPSGTGTYEQYF; cdr3_nt: TGTGCCAGCAGTCCCTCCGGGACAGGAACCTACGAGCAGTACTTC
v_call: TRBV27; clone_size: -; d_call: -; j_call: TRBJ1-6; cdr3_aa: CASGNSPLHF; cdr3_nt: TGTGCCAGCGGTAATTCACCCCTCCACTTT
v_call: TRBV6-6; clone_size: many; d_call: TRBD1; j_call: TRBJ2-4; cdr3_aa: CASSLRQGAKNIQYF; cdr3_nt: TGTGCCAGCAGCCTTCGACAGGGCGCCAAAAACATTCAGTACTTC
v_call: TRBV7-9; clone_size: many; d_call: -; j_call: TRBJ1-1; cdr3_aa: CASSSGITEAFF; cdr3_nt: TGTGCCAGCAGCTCTGGGATAACTGAAGCTTTCTTT
v_call: TRBV18; clone_size: few; d_call: -; j_call: TRBJ2-7; cdr3_aa: CASSPSRGEYEQYF; cdr3_nt: TGTGCCAGCTCACCAAGCAGGGGCGAGTACGAGCAGTACTTC
v_call: TRBV4-3; clone_size: few; d_call: -; j_call: TRBJ1-4; cdr3_aa: CASSQDEAPPNEKLFF; cdr3_nt: TGCGCCAGCAGCCAAGATGAGGCACCGCCAAATGAAAAACTGTTTTTT
v_call: TRBV29-1; clone_size: few; d_call: TRBD1; j_call: TRBJ2-7; cdr3_aa: CSVGQGVWEQYF; cdr3_nt: TGCAGCGTTGGACAGGGGGTGTGGGAGCAGTACTTC
v_call: TRBV5-1; clone_size: -; d_call: -; j_call: TRBJ2-7; cdr3_aa: CASSSRTGVNYEQYF; cdr3_nt: TGCGCCAGCAGCTCCCGGACGGGGGTAAACTACGAGCAGTACTTC
v_call: TRBV4-3; clone_size: -; d_call: -; j_call: TRBJ2-7; cdr3_aa: CASSQELSRLQYF; cdr3_nt: TGCGCCAGCAGCCAAGAGCTGTCGCGGCTGCAGTACTTC
v_call: TRBV5-6; clone_size: once; d_call: TRBD1; j_call: TRBJ2-7; cdr3_aa: CASSAVEQGFYEQYF; cdr3_nt: TGTGCCAGCAGCGCCGTGGAACAGGGGTTCTACGAGCAGTACTTC
v_call: TRBV7-9; clone_size: many; d_call: -; j_call: TRBJ1-2; cdr3_aa: CASSSPRDGYTF; cdr3_nt: TGTGCCAGCAGCTCCCCTAGGGATGGCTACACCTTC
v_call: TRBV5-1; clone_size: many; d_call: -; j_call: TRBJ2-2; cdr3_aa: CASKEVTGANTGELFF; cdr3_nt: TGCGCCAGCAAGGAAGTAACGGGGGCGAACACCGGGGAGCTGTTTTTT
v_call: TRBV7-9; clone_size: -; d_call: TRBD1; j_call: TRBJ1-5; cdr3_aa: CASSRGQSNQPQHF; cdr3_nt: TGTGCCAGCAGCCGGGGACAGAGCAATCAGCCCCAGCATTTT
v_call: TRBV27; clone_size: few; d_call: TRBD1; j_call: TRBJ2-7; cdr3_aa: CASRGQGRPYEQYF; cdr3_nt: TGTGCCAGCAGAGGACAGGGGCGCCCCTACGAGCAGTACTTC
v_call: TRBV12-3/TRBV12-4; clone_size: few; d_call: -; j_call: TRBJ2-7; cdr3_aa: CASSFGRDEQYF; cdr3_nt: TGTGCCAGCAGTTTCGGACGGGACGAGCAGTACTTC
v_call: TRBV7-3; clone_size: -; d_call: -; j_call: TRBJ2-2; cdr3_aa: CASSLQANTGELFF; cdr3_nt: TGTGCCAGCAGCCTACAGGCGAACACCGGGGAGCTGTTTTTT
v_call: TRBV7-9; clone_size: few; d_call: -; j_call: TRBJ2-3; cdr3_aa: CASSDPTEATDTQYF; cdr3_nt: TGTGCCAGCAGCGACCCGACTGAAGCCACAGATACGCAGTATTTT
v_call: TRBV10-3; clone_size: -; d_call: -; j_call: TRBJ1-5; cdr3_aa: CAISLEGSSGQPQHF; cdr3_nt: TGTGCCATCAGCCTGGAAGGCAGCTCGGGGCAGCCCCAGCATTTT
v_call: TRBV6-6; clone_size: few; d_call: TRBD1; j_call: TRBJ2-1; cdr3_aa: CASSYTGTGEDEQFF; cdr3_nt: TGTGCCAGCAGTTACACAGGGACAGGGGAGGATGAGCAGTTCTTC
v_call: TRBV6-6; clone_size: few; d_call: TRBD2; j_call: TRBJ2-1; cdr3_aa: CASCTSGSPNEQFF; cdr3_nt: TGTGCCAGCTGCACTAGCGGGAGTCCCAATGAGCAGTTCTTC
v_call: TRBV2; clone_size: -; d_call: TRBD2; j_call: TRBJ2-3; cdr3_aa: CASHELAGRGDTQYF; cdr3_nt: TGTGCCAGCCATGAGTTAGCGGGTCGGGGAGATACGCAGTATTTT
v_call: TRBV3-1; clone_size: few; d_call: -; j_call: TRBJ2-1; cdr3_aa: CASSQVNEEQFF; cdr3_nt: TGTGCCAGCAGCCAAGTCAATGAAGAGCAGTTCTTC
v_call: TRBV24-1; clone_size: few; d_call: TRBD2; j_call: TRBJ2-2; cdr3_aa: CATSGGSGMNTGELFF; cdr3_nt: TGTGCCACCAGTGGGGGTAGCGGGATGAACACCGGGGAGCTGTTTTTT
v_call: TRBV29-1; clone_size: -; d_call: -; j_call: TRBJ2-6; cdr3_aa: CSVEAPVMGSGANVLSF; cdr3_nt: TGCAGCGTTGAAGCTCCTGTAATGGGGTCCGGGGCCAACGTCCTGTCTTTC
v_call: TRBV28; clone_size: many; d_call: -; j_call: TRBJ2-7; cdr3_aa: CASRPPAGEQYF; cdr3_nt: TGTGCCAGCAGACCCCCCGCCGGGGAGCAGTACTTC
v_call: TRBV29-1; clone_size: few; d_call: TRBD1; j_call: TRBJ1-2; cdr3_aa: CSAQGQGGKYGYTF; cdr3_nt: TGCAGCGCCCAAGGACAGGGTGGGAAGTATGGCTACACCTTC
v_call: TRBV20-1; clone_size: few; d_call: -; j_call: TRBJ2-1; cdr3_aa: CSASRRDRNEQFF; cdr3_nt: TGCAGTGCTAGTCGGCGGGATCGGAATGAGCAGTTCTTC
v_call: TRBV10-2; clone_size: many; d_call: TRBD1; j_call: TRBJ2-7; cdr3_aa: CASSDSGTGRYEQYF; cdr3_nt: TGCGCCAGCAGTGATTCTGGGACAGGGAGGTACGAGCAGTACTTC
v_call: TRBV5-6; clone_size: -; d_call: -; j_call: TRBJ1-1; cdr3_aa: CASSLGQPQLGAFF; cdr3_nt: TGTGCCAGCAGCTTAGGACAGCCACAACTGGGAGCTTTCTTT
v_call: TRBV3-1; clone_size: many; d_call: -; j_call: TRBJ2-1; cdr3_aa: CASSNSAGGNEQFF; cdr3_nt: TGTGCCAGCAGCAATAGCGCAGGGGGGAATGAGCAGTTCTTC
v_call: TRBV3-1; clone_size: few; d_call: TRBD2; j_call: TRBJ2-1; cdr3_aa: CASRNQAASGSDEQFF; cdr3_nt: TGTGCCAGCAGAAACCAAGCTGCTAGCGGGAGCGATGAGCAGTTCTTC
v_call: TRBV9; clone_size: few; d_call: -; j_call: TRBJ1-6; cdr3_aa: CASSVEPLNSPLHF; cdr3_nt: TGTGCCAGCAGCGTAGAACCCCTGAATTCACCCCTCCACTTT
v_call: TRBV12-3/TRBV12-4; clone_size: -; d_call: -; j_call: TRBJ1-1; cdr3_aa: CASSLGGWTEAFF; cdr3_nt: TGTGCCAGCAGTTTGGGGGGATGGACTGAAGCTTTCTTT
v_call: TRBV29-1; clone_size: few; d_call: -; j_call: TRBJ1-2; cdr3_aa: CSGILTDNYGYTF; cdr3_nt: TGCAGCGGGATACTGACAGATAACTATGGCTACACCTTC
v_call: TRBV12-3/TRBV12-4; clone_size: -; d_call: TRBD2; j_call: TRBJ2-1; cdr3_aa: CASSLGIAGNEQFF; cdr3_nt: TGTGCCAGCAGTTTAGGGATAGCGGGGAATGAGCAGTTCTTC
v_call: TRBV2; clone_size: -; d_call: -; j_call: TRBJ1-6; cdr3_aa: CATSLGLGSPLHF; cdr3_nt: TGTGCCACCTCTTTGGGTTTAGGTTCACCCCTCCACTTT
v_call: TRBV20-1; clone_size: few; d_call: -; j_call: TRBJ1-1; cdr3_aa: CSATGTWSTEAFF; cdr3_nt: TGCAGTGCTACCGGGACCTGGAGCACTGAAGCTTTCTTT
v_call: TRBV20-1; clone_size: few; d_call: -; j_call: TRBJ1-4; cdr3_aa: CSAGAGVLTNEKLFF; cdr3_nt: TGCAGTGCTGGAGCGGGCGTGTTGACTAATGAAAAACTGTTTTTT
v_call: TRBV9; clone_size: -; d_call: TRBD1; j_call: TRBJ2-2; cdr3_aa: CASSVGRDRENTGELFF; cdr3_nt: TGTGCCAGCAGCGTAGGCCGGGACAGGGAGAACACCGGGGAGCTGTTTTTT
v_call: TRBV10-3; clone_size: -; d_call: -; j_call: TRBJ1-6; cdr3_aa: CAISEMESSYNSPLNF; cdr3_nt: TGTGCCATCAGTGAAATGGAAAGCTCCTATAATTCACCCCTCAACTTT
v_call: TRBV6-6; clone_size: few; d_call: TRBD2; j_call: TRBJ2-3; cdr3_aa: CASRGLAGAKDTQYF; cdr3_nt: TGTGCCAGCAGGGGACTAGCGGGAGCAAAAGATACGCAGTATTTT
v_call: TRBV28; clone_size: many; d_call: TRBD1; j_call: TRBJ2-1; cdr3_aa: CASSSVLGQGSEQFF; cdr3_nt: TGTGCCAGCAGTTCCGTCCTTGGACAGGGCAGTGAGCAGTTCTTC
v_call: TRBV7-9; clone_size: few; d_call: -; j_call: TRBJ1-1; cdr3_aa: CASSLEHGVGDTEAFF; cdr3_nt: TGTGCCAGCAGCTTAGAGCATGGGGTGGGGGACACTGAAGCTTTCTTT
v_call: TRBV6-1; clone_size: -; d_call: TRBD1; j_call: TRBJ2-7; cdr3_aa: CASSDWTGAPYEQYF; cdr3_nt: TGTGCCAGCAGTGATTGGACAGGGGCCCCCTACGAGCAGTACTTC
v_call: TRBV20-1; clone_size: many; d_call: -; j_call: TRBJ1-4; cdr3_aa: CSARPFVGNEKLFF; cdr3_nt: TGCAGTGCTAGACCATTCGTGGGAAATGAAAAACTGTTTTTT
v_call: TRBV11-2; clone_size: many; d_call: -; j_call: TRBJ2-2; cdr3_aa: CASSPPWNTGELFF; cdr3_nt: TGTGCCAGCAGCCCCCCATGGAACACCGGGGAGCTGTTTTTT
v_call: TRBV4-1; clone_size: many; d_call: TRBD2; j_call: TRBJ2-1; cdr3_aa: CASSRIRTSGSLNEQFF; cdr3_nt: TGCGCCAGCAGCCGGATTAGGACTAGCGGGAGTCTAAATGAGCAGTTCTTC